This T cell receptor beta chain was sequenced in a study of cytomegalovirus exposure and HLA in healthy donors. Primers included in the PCR were 60 Vbeta and 13 Jbeta primers. The method was immunoSEQ multiplex PCR; TCRdb's version includes in-frame clones alone and lacks a portion of them. The profile shows around 180,000 clones, more than 70% of them singletons. This clone was counted once. The sequenced sample was PBMCs. The TCR was taken from a girl aged 10 to 17 in good health and CMV-seronegative.

The CDR3 here is CASSYYGRGAQETQYF. In DNA form, the CDR3 reads TGTGCCAGCAGTTACTATGGTCGGGGGGCCCAAGAGACCCAGTACTTC. This chain joins TRBV6-5 and TRBJ2-5; D possibly corresponds to TRBD2 (7 bases). The germline gives CDR1 MNHEY, CDR2 SVGAGI. Trimming cost V 1 base and J 1 base, with 13 bases left between them. The CDR3 consists of 16 residues.